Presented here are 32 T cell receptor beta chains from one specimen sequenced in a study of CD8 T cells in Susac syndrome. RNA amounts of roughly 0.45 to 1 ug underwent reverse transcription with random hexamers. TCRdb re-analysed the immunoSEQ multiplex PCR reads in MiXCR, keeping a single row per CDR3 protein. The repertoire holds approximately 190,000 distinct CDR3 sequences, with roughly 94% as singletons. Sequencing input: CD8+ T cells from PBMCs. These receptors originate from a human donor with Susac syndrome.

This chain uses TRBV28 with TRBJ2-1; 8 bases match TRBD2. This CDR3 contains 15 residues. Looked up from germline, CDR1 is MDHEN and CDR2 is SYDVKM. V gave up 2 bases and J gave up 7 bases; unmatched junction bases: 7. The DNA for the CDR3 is TGTGCCAGCAGTTTAATGGAGCGGGAGATAAATGAGCAGTTCTTC. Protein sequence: CASSLMEREINEQFF.

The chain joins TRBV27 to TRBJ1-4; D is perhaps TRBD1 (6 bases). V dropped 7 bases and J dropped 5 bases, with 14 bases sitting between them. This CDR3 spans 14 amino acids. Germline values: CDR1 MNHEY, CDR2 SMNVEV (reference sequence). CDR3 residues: CASTSWTENEKLFF. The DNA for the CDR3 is TGTGCCAGCACCTCCTGGACAGAGAATGAAAAACTGTTTTTT.

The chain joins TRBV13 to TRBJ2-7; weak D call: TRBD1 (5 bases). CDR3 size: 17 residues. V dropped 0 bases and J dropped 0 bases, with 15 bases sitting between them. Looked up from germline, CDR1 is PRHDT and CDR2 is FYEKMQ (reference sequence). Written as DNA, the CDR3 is TGTGCCAGCAGCTTAGGCCGCCTGGGGCCCAGCTCCTACGAGCAGTACTTC. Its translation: CASSLGRLGPSSYEQYF. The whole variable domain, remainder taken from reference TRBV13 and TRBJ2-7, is AAGVIQSPRHLIKEKRETATLKCYPIPRHDTVYWYQQGPGQDPQFLISFYEKMQSDKGSIPDRFSAQQFSDYHSELNMSSLELGDSALYFCASSLGRLGPSSYEQYFGPGTRLTVT.

CDR3 nucleotides: TGCGCCAGCAGCCAAGACGGCGGGTCTCACAATGAGCAGTTCTTC. Translated, it gives CASSQDGGSHNEQFF. The rearrangement links TRBV4-1 to TRBJ2-1; TRBD2 might be the D (5 bases). Trimming pared 0 bases from V and 5 bases from J, leaving 11 bases between. Germline V gene data show CDR1 as MGHRA and CDR2 as YSYEKL. CDR3 length equals 15 residues.

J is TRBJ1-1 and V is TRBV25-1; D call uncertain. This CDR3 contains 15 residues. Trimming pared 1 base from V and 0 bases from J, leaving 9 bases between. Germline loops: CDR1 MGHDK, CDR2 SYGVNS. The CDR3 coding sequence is TGTGCCAGCAGTGAATTGGGCTTGATGAACACTGAAGCTTTCTTT. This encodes CASSELGLMNTEAFF.

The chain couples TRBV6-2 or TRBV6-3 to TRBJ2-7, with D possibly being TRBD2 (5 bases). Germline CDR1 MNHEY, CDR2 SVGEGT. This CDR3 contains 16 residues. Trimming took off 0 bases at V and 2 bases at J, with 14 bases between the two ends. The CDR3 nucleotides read TGTGCCAGCAGTTACTCCGGGAATGTAATTACCTACGAGCAGTACTTC. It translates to CASSYSGNVITYEQYF.

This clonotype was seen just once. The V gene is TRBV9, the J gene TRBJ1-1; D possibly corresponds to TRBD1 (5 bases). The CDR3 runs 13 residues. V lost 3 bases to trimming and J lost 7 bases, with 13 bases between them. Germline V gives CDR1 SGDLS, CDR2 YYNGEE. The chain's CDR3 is CASSGRADSEAFF. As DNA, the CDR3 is TGTGCCAGCAGCGGCCGGGCAGACAGTGAAGCTTTCTTT.

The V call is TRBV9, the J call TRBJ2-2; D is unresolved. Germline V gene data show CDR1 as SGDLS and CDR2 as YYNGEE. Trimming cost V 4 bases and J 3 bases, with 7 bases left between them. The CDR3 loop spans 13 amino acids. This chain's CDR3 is CASSPSHTGELFF. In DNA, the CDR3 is TGTGCCAGCAGCCCATCGCACACCGGGGAGCTGTTTTTT.

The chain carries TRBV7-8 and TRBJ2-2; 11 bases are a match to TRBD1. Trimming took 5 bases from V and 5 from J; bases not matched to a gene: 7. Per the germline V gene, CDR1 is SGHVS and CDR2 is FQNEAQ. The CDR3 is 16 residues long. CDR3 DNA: TGTGCCAGCAGCCCCCAAGGGACAGGGGGGACCGGGGAGCTGTTTTTT. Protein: CASSPQGTGGTGELFF.

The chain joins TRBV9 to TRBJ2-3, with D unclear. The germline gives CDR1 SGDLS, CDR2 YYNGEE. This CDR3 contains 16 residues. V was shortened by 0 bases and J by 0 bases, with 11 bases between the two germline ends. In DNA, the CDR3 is TGTGCCAGCAGCGTAGAAGAGGTGGGGAGCACAGATACGCAGTATTTT. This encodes CASSVEEVGSTDTQYF.

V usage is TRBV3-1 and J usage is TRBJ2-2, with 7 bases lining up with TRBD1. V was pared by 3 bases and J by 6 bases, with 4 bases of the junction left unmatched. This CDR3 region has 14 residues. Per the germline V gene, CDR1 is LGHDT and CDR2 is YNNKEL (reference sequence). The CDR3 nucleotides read TGTGCCAGCAGCCATGAAGGGGGCTCCGGGGAGCTGTTTTTT. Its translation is CASSHEGGSGELFF.

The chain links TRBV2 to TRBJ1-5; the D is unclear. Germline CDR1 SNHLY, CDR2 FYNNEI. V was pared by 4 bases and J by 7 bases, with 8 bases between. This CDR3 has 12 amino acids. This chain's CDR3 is CASSVGGQPQHF. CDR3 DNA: TGTGCCAGCAGTGTGGGTGGGCAGCCCCAGCATTTT.

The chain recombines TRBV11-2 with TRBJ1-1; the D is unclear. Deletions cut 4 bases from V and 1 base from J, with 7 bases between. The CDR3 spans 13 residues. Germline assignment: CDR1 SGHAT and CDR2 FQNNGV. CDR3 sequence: CASSSAQNTEAFF. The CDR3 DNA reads TGTGCCAGCAGCTCCGCTCAGAACACTGAAGCTTTCTTT.

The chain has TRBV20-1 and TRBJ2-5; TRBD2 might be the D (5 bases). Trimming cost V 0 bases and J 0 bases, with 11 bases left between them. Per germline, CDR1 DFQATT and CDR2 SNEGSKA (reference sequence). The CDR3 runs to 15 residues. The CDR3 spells CSARDRAVDQETQYF. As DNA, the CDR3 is TGCAGTGCTAGAGATCGAGCGGTCGACCAAGAGACCCAGTACTTC.

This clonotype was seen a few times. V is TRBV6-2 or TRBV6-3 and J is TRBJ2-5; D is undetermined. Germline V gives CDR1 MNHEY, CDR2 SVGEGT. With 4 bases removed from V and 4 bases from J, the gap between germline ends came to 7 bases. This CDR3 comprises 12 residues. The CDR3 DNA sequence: TGTGCCAGCAGTTTCCCCTCAGAGACCCAGTACTTC. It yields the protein CASSFPSETQYF.

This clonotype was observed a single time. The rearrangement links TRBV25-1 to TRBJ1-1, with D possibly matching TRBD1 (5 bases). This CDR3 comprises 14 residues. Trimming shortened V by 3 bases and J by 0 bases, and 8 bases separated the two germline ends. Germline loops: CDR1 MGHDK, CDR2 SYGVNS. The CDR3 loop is CASSDQTVNTEAFF. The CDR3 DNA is TGTGCCAGCAGTGACCAGACAGTGAACACTGAAGCTTTCTTT.

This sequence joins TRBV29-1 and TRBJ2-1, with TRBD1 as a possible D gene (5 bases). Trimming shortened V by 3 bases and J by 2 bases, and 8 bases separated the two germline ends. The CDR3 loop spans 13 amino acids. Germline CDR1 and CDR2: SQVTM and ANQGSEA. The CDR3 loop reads CSVETDTYNEQFF. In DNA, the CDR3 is TGCAGCGTTGAGACAGACACCTACAATGAGCAGTTCTTC.

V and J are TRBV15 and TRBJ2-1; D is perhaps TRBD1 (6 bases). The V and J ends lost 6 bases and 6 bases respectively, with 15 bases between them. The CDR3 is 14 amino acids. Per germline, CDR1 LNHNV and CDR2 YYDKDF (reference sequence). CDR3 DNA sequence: TGTGCCACCAGGCCTACGGACAGACCCAATGAGCAGTTCTTC. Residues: CATRPTDRPNEQFF. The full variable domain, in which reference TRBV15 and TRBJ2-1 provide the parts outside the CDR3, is DAMVIQNPRYQVTQFGKPVTLSCSQTLNHNVMYWYQQKSSQAPKLLFHYYDKDFNNEADTPDNFQSRRPNTSFCFLDIRSPGLGDTAMYLCATRPTDRPNEQFFGPGTRLTVL.

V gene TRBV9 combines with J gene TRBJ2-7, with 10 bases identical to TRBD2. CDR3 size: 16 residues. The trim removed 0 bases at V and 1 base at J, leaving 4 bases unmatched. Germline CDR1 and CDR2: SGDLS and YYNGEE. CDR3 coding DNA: TGTGCCAGCAGCGTAGTGGCTAGCGGGGGTTCCTACGAGCAGTACTTC. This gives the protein CASSVVASGGSYEQYF.

CDR3 bases: TGTGCCAGCAGCAGACTAGCCGATGTTTACAATGAGCAGTTCTTC. It encodes CASSRLADVYNEQFF. The rearrangement links TRBV7-3 to TRBJ2-1; 7 positions agree with TRBD2. CDR3 size: 15 residues. In germline, CDR1 is SGHTA, CDR2 FQGTGA. Losses at the gene ends were 5 bases for V and 4 bases for J; bases not matched to a gene: 8.

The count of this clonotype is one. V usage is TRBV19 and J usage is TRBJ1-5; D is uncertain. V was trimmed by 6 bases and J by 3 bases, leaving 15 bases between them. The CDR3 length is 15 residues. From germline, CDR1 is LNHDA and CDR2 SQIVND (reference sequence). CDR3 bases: TGTGCCAGTAGAGTCGAAGACATGGACAATCAGCCCCAGCATTTT. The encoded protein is CASRVEDMDNQPQHF.

The CDR3 reads CASSTAVIDGIYGYTF. The CDR3 coding sequence is TGTGCCAGTAGTACCGCCGTGATAGACGGGATCTATGGCTACACCTTC. The chain is built from TRBV19 and TRBJ1-2; no definite D call. CDR1 and CDR2 (germline): LNHDA, SQIVND (reference sequence). This CDR3 comprises 16 residues. Between the trimmed V and J ends, which lost 4 bases and 4 bases, there was a span of 19 bases.

Here the CDR3 DNA reads TGCAGCGTTGAACGGGACGGTAATGAAAAACTGTTTTTT. Translating gives CSVERDGNEKLFF. The chain combines TRBV29-1 with TRBJ1-4, with a possible D match to TRBD1 (5 bases). Trimming stripped 2 bases from V and 4 bases from J, with 8 bases between. This CDR3 contains 13 residues. Germline V gene data show CDR1 as SQVTM and CDR2 as ANQGSEA.

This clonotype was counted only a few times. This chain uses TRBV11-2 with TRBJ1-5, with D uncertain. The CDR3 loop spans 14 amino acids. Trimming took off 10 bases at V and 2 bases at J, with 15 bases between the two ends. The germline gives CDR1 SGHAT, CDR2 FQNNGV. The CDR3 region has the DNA TGTGCCACATCGTGGGGATTTGGCAATCAGCCCCAGCATTTT. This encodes CATSWGFGNQPQHF.

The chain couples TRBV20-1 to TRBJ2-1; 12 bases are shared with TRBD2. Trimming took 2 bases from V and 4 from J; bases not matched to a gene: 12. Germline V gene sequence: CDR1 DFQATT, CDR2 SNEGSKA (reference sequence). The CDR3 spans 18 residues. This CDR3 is CSARYWRLAGVIYNEQFF. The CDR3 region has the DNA TGCAGTGCTAGATATTGGAGACTAGCGGGAGTAATATACAATGAGCAGTTCTTC.

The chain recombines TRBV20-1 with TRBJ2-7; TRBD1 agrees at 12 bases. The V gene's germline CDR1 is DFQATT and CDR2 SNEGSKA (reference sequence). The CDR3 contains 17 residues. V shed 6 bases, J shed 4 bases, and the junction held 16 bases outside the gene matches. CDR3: CSANPPGQGASFYEQYF. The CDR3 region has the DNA TGCAGTGCCAACCCCCCGGGACAGGGGGCTAGTTTTTACGAGCAGTACTTC.

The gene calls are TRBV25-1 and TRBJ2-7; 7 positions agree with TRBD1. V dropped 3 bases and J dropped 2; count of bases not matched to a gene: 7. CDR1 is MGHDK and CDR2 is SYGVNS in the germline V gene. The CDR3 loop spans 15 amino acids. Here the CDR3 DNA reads TGTGCCAGCAGTGACCCGGGACAGTCTACCTACGAGCAGTACTTC. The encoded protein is CASSDPGQSTYEQYF.

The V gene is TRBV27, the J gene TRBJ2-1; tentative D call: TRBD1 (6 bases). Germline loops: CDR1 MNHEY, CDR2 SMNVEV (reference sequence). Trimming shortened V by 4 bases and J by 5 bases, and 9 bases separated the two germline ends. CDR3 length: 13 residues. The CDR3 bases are TGTGCCAGCAGTTGGCCAGGGGACAATGAGCAGTTCTTC. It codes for CASSWPGDNEQFF.

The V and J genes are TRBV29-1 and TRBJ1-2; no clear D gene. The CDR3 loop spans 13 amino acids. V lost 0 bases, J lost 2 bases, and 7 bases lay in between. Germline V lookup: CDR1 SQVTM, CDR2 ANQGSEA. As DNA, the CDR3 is TGCAGCGTTGAAGATCCCAGCAACTATGGCTACACCTTC. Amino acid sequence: CSVEDPSNYGYTF.

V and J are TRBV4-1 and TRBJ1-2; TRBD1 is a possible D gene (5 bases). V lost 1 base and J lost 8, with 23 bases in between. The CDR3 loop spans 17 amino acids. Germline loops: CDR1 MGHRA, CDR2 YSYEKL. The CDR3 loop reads CASSQGLQGVGGKGYTF. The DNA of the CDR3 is TGCGCCAGCAGCCAAGGGCTTCAAGGGGTGGGAGGTAAGGGCTACACCTTC.

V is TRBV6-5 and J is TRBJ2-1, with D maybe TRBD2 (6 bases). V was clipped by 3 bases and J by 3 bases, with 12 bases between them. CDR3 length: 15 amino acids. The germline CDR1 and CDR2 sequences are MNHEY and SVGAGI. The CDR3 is CASSYDLSGYNEQFF. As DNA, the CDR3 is TGTGCCAGCAGTTATGATCTTAGCGGCTACAATGAGCAGTTCTTC.

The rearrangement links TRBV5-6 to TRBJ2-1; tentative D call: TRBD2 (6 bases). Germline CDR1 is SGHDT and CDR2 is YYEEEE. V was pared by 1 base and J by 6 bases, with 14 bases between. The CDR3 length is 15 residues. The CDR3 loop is CASSLRVLRGNEQFF. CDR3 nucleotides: TGTGCCAGCAGCTTGAGGGTGTTGCGGGGCAATGAGCAGTTCTTC.